This T cell receptor beta chain was profiled in a study of T cell changes during pregnancy in multiple sclerosis. Libraries were prepared by immunoSEQ multiplex PCR; TCRdb keeps only in-frame clonotypes and omits some of them. The sample has about 68,000 clones, just over 90% seen once; the top ten hold 1.5%. This CDR3 comprises 13 residues. From germline, CDR1 is SGHDT and CDR2 YYEEEE. The V gene lost 9 bases and the J gene lost 2 bases, with 12 bases spanning the gap. Sequencing used peripheral blood, obtained in the third trimester of pregnancy. The chain has TRBV5-6 and TRBJ2-1, with D perhaps matching TRBD2 (5 bases). The clonotype originates from a female donor with multiple sclerosis, enrolled in a pregnancy study. The CDR3 sequence is CATLERPYNEQFF. CDR3 in DNA: TGTGCCACCCTTGAGCGGCCCTACAATGAGCAGTTCTTC. The full variable domain, rest sourced from reference TRBV5-6 and TRBJ2-1, is DAGVTQSPTHLIKTRGQQVTLRCSPKSGHDTVSWYQQALGQGPQFIFQYYEEEERQRGNFPDRFSGHQFPNYSSELNVNALLLGDSALYLCATLERPYNEQFFGPGTRLTVL.